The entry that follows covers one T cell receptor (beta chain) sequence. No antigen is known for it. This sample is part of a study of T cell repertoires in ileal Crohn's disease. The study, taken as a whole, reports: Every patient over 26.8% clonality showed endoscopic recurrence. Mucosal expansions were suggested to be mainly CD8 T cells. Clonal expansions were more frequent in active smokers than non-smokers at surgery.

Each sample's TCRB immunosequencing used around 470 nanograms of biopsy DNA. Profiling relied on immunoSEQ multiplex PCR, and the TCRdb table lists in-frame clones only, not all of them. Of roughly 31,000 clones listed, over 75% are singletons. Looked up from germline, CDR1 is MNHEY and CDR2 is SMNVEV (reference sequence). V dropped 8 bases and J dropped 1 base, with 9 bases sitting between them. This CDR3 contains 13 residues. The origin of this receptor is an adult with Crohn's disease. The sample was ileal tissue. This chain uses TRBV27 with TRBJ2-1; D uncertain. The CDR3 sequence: CASGQVSYNEQFF. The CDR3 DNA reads TGTGCCAGCGGGCAGGTGTCCTACAATGAGCAGTTCTTC.